This TCR beta chain comes out of a study of radiotherapy plus CTLA-4 blockade in lung cancer. Study-wide background: Patients showed objective responses in 18% of cases, and disease control was achieved by approximately 33%.

Study findings and constraints: Clones of tumor-derived TCRs expanded in blood after radiotherapy plus ipilimumab. How blood T cell clones changed early, along with interferon-beta, reportedly forecast response best.

Participants had chemo-refractory metastatic non-small-cell lung cancer and were treated with focal radiation plus ipilimumab CTLA-4 blockade. Data came from immunoSEQ multiplex PCR; TCRdb stores just in-frame clones and leaves some out. The sample contains about 38,000 clones, around three quarters of which appear only once. This CDR3 is 13 amino acids long. Looked up from germline, CDR1 is MGHDK and CDR2 is SYGVNS. V lost 3 bases and J lost 5, with 10 bases in between. This clone was seen only a few times. Its antigen is currently unknown. The sequenced sample was peripheral blood, obtained from a patient treated with radiotherapy plus ipilimumab. The source is a human donor with non-small cell lung cancer who had stable disease on radiotherapy plus ipilimumab. The J gene is TRBJ1-1, the V gene TRBV25-1; a weak D match, TRBD1 (5 bases). The CDR3 sequence: CASSDQGVTEAFF. The CDR3 DNA is TGTGCCAGCAGTGATCAAGGGGTAACTGAAGCTTTCTTT.